These 10 T cell receptor beta chains share one sample of origin, sequenced in a study of response to subunit inactivated influenza vaccine. TCRdb processed the RT-PCR reads anew with MiXCR; each CDR3 protein has one entry. The table lists more than 400,000 distinct CDR3 sequences, approximately 11% of them singletons. Specimen: PBMCs from blood, collected 40 to 50 days after vaccination. The receptors here all came from a man aged 45-65 years who received an inactivated influenza vaccine.

There are many counts of this clonotype. This chain uses TRBV12-3 or TRBV12-4 with TRBJ2-5; the match to TRBD2 covers 7 bases. J lost 9 bases, V lost 6 bases, and 10 bases had no gene match. The CDR3 spans 13 residues. CDR3 bases: TGTGCCAGCAGCAAGACTAGCTTTAGGTCCCAGTACTTC. It translates to CASSKTSFRSQYF.

This clonotype was picked up a small number of times. This rearrangement joins TRBV20-1 to TRBJ2-7, with TRBD2 matching 13 bases. Per the germline V gene, CDR1 is DFQATT and CDR2 is SNEGSKA (reference sequence). The CDR3 spans 14 residues. The V gene end was trimmed by 4 bases and the J gene end by 4 bases; junction bases not matched to a gene: 4. The CDR3 DNA reads TGCAGTGCTATTAAGACTAGCGGGAGGTACGAGCAGTACTTC. Residues: CSAIKTSGRYEQYF.

This clonotype has a count of ten or more. The chain is built from TRBV4-1 and TRBJ2-4, with 9 nucleotides matching TRBD2. The CDR3 loop spans 16 amino acids. Trimming cost V 4 bases and J 5 bases; bases outside gene matches: 9. Per germline, CDR1 MGHRA and CDR2 YSYEKL. CDR3: CASSLSGSGRENIQYF. CDR3 bases: TGCGCCAGCAGCCTTAGCGGGAGTGGACGGGAAAACATTCAGTACTTC.

This clonotype was seen a handful of times. The gene calls are TRBV7-8 and TRBJ2-4; TRBD2 is a possible D gene (6 bases). The CDR3 is 13 residues long. V lost 0 bases and J lost 16, with 16 bases in between. The germline CDR1 and CDR2 sequences are SGHVS and FQNEAQ. CDR3 bases: TGTGCCAGCAGCTTAGCTCCCGGGAGAGGGGATTACTTC. Translated, it gives CASSLAPGRGDYF.

The genes are TRBV27 and TRBJ2-7; D call uncertain. This CDR3 contains 16 residues. The V gene's germline CDR1 is MNHEY and CDR2 SMNVEV (reference sequence). V lost 4 bases, J lost 0 bases, and 16 bases lay in between. The chain's CDR3 is CASSSSFGRLSYEQYF. DNA for the CDR3: TGTGCCAGCAGTTCCTCCTTCGGACGGCTCTCCTACGAGCAGTACTTC.

This clonotype was seen at least ten times. This chain joins TRBV11-3 and TRBJ2-1; 8 bases map to TRBD2. The germline CDR1 and CDR2 sequences are SGHNT and YENEEA. This CDR3 comprises 17 residues. The J segment lost 7 bases and the V segment lost 5 bases, leaving 16 bases of the junction unmatched. The CDR3 region is CASSQYYGGAIGNEQFF. The CDR3 DNA is TGTGCCAGCAGCCAATACTACGGGGGGGCGATCGGGAATGAGCAGTTCTTC.

The rearrangement uses TRBV18 and TRBJ2-1, with 9 bases identical to TRBD1. V trimming: 0 bases; J trimming: 3 bases; junction bases outside the gene matches: 3. This CDR3 comprises 16 residues. In germline, CDR1 is KGHSH, CDR2 LQKENI. The CDR3 spells CASSPPGQGVYNEQFF. The DNA of the CDR3 is TGTGCCAGCTCACCACCGGGACAGGGAGTCTACAATGAGCAGTTCTTC.

The chain is built from TRBV5-1 and TRBJ2-5; 8 nucleotides match TRBD2. J lost 2 bases, V lost 1 base, and 7 bases had no gene match. The CDR3 has 16 amino acids. Germline values: CDR1 SGHRS, CDR2 YFSETQ. The DNA for the CDR3 is TGCGCCAGCAGCTTGTTGGGCGGGGGGATGCAAGAGACCCAGTACTTC. This codes for CASSLLGGGMQETQYF.

The rearrangement joins TRBV5-5 to TRBJ2-7; 8 bases align to TRBD1. CDR1 and CDR2 from the germline V gene are SGHKS and YYEKEE (reference sequence). V was pared by 0 bases and J by 2 bases, with 7 bases of the junction left unmatched. CDR3 size: 16 residues. The CDR3 is CASSLEDRGSTYEQYF. Here the CDR3 DNA reads TGTGCCAGCAGCTTGGAAGACAGGGGCAGCACCTACGAGCAGTACTTC.

This clonotype has just a few counts. V gene TRBV9 combines with J gene TRBJ1-1; unclear D gene. Trimming stripped 1 base from V and 3 bases from J, with 10 bases between. From germline, CDR1 is SGDLS and CDR2 YYNGEE. This CDR3 spans 14 amino acids. CDR3 residues: CASSVLGRDTEAFF. The CDR3 nucleotides read TGTGCCAGCAGCGTACTGGGGAGGGACACTGAAGCTTTCTTT.